A single sample gave rise to the 16 T cell receptor beta chains below, sequenced in a study of T-cell memory formation after mild COVID-19. TCRdb recomputed calls from the 5' RACE reads with MiXCR, one row per CDR3 protein. The profile shows about 410,000 distinct CDR3 sequences, less than 25% of them singletons. Material: PBMCs or a T cell subset sorted from them (not recorded which). The origin of the receptors is an adult woman who had mild COVID-19 (a few samples of this study predate the infection). Cell type and time point are not known.

V and J are TRBV6-6 and TRBJ2-6; 10 positions agree with TRBD1. CDR3 size: 22 residues. Germline CDR1 is MNHNY and CDR2 is SVGAGI (reference sequence). The J segment lost 4 bases and the V segment lost 4 bases, leaving 22 bases of the junction unmatched. CDR3 amino acids: CASSSSFGITGTGEAGANVLTF. CDR3 coding DNA: TGTGCCAGCAGTTCGTCGTTCGGGATTACCGGGACAGGGGAGGCCGGGGCCAACGTCCTGACTTTC.

This clonotype was detected only a few times. J is TRBJ1-1 and V is TRBV30; D possibly corresponds to TRBD1 (5 bases). The CDR3 consists of 14 residues. Germline V CDR1 and CDR2: GTSNPN, SVGIG (reference sequence). Trimming shortened V by 2 bases and J by 2 bases, and 12 bases separated the two germline ends. The CDR3 DNA is TGTGCCTGGAGTAGACAGACTCCTAACACTGAAGCTTTCTTT. Translated, it gives CAWSRQTPNTEAFF.

This clonotype has a handful of counts. V and J are TRBV10-2 and TRBJ1-1, with D tentatively TRBD1 (5 bases). This CDR3 region has 14 residues. Trimming stripped 9 bases from V and 10 bases from J, with 24 bases between. Germline V gene lookup returns CDR1 WSHSY and CDR2 SAAADI. CDR3 amino acids: CASLAGGRNGGAFF. The CDR3 DNA reads TGCGCCAGTCTGGCCGGGGGACGCAACGGTGGAGCTTTCTTT.

The chain is built from TRBV12-3 or TRBV12-4 and TRBJ2-7; 7 nucleotides agree with TRBD1. This CDR3 is built from 13 residues. Germline trimming cut 5 bases from V and 5 bases from J; bases unmatched to any gene: 6. CDR3 protein: CASSPETGNEQYF. The CDR3 DNA is TGTGCCAGCAGTCCAGAGACAGGGAACGAGCAGTACTTC.

This clonotype was counted many times. CDR3 sequence (DNA): TGTGCCTGGAGTGTAAAACCGGCGTTTGCCCAGCCCCAGCATTTT. Translation gives CAWSVKPAFAQPQHF. The chain uses TRBV30 and TRBJ1-5; D is undetermined. The CDR3 totals 15 residues. V gave up 0 bases and J gave up 7 bases, with 16 bases separating them. In germline, CDR1 is GTSNPN, CDR2 SVGIG (reference sequence).

The chain joins TRBV18 to TRBJ2-3; D possibly corresponds to TRBD1 (6 bases). The CDR3 loop spans 15 amino acids. Trimming removed 2 bases from V and 6 bases from J, with 15 bases in between. Germline V gives CDR1 KGHSH, CDR2 LQKENI. The CDR3 DNA sequence: TGTGCCAGCTCACCATCCGTGACAGGCAGCGATACGCAGTATTTT. Residues: CASSPSVTGSDTQYF.

The chain carries TRBV20-1 and TRBJ2-2, with D possibly matching TRBD2 (5 bases). There are 13 residues in the CDR3. Trimming took 6 bases from V and 6 from J, leaving 14 bases between them. The germline CDR1 and CDR2 sequences are DFQATT and SNEGSKA (reference sequence). CDR3 bases: TGCAGTGCCGCGGACTCCGTCGCCGGGGAGCTGTTTTTT. This codes for CSAADSVAGELFF.

This chain uses TRBV5-1 with TRBJ2-7; D is possibly TRBD1 or TRBD2 (5 bases each). The CDR3 consists of 16 residues. Between the trimmed V and J ends, which lost 4 bases and 0 bases, there was a span of 17 bases. CDR1 and CDR2 (germline): SGHRS, YFSETQ. This CDR3 reads CASSPPRRESSYEQYF. CDR3 DNA: TGCGCCAGCAGCCCGCCCCGCAGGGAGAGCTCCTACGAGCAGTACTTC. Combining the CDR3 with reference TRBV5-1 and TRBJ2-7 gives the whole variable domain KAGVTQTPRYLIKTRGQQVTLSCSPISGHRSVSWYQQTPGQGLQFLFEYFSETQRNKGNFPGRFSGRQFSNSRSEMNVSTLELGDSALYLCASSPPRRESSYEQYFGPGTRLTVT.

V gene TRBV30 combines with J gene TRBJ2-5, with D possibly TRBD2 on 5 matching bases. V lost 5 bases and J 3 bases, leaving 13 bases between the germline ends. The CDR3 has 13 residues. Looked up from germline, CDR1 is GTSNPN and CDR2 is SVGIG (reference sequence). The CDR3 region is CAWGTRREETQYF. The DNA of the CDR3 is TGTGCCTGGGGAACTAGGCGCGAAGAGACCCAGTACTTC.

J is TRBJ2-5 and V is TRBV7-6, with a possible D match to TRBD2 (6 bases). This CDR3 has 14 amino acids. CDR1 and CDR2 from the germline V gene are SGHVS and FNYEAQ. Trimming stripped 5 bases from V and 5 bases from J, with 15 bases between. The CDR3 DNA sequence: TGTGCCAGCAGCGACGGGGGAAGGGCGGAGACCCAGTACTTC. Its translation: CASSDGGRAETQYF.

The chain uses TRBV20-1 and TRBJ1-2, with D perhaps matching TRBD1 (5 bases). V dropped 6 bases and J dropped 2 bases, with 19 bases sitting between them. This CDR3 has 15 amino acids. Germline CDR1 is DFQATT and CDR2 is SNEGSKA (reference sequence). CDR3 DNA: TGCAGTGCCAGATTCCCGGGACCAAGGAACTATGGCTACACCTTC. Protein product: CSARFPGPRNYGYTF.

The gene calls are TRBV12-3 or TRBV12-4 and TRBJ1-2; 7 bases line up with TRBD1. V shed 5 bases, J shed 8 bases, and the junction held 14 bases outside the gene matches. The CDR3 spans 15 residues. CDR3 bases: TGTGCCAGCAGTCGGTCCGGGACAGCAATTGGCGGCTACACCTTC. This gives the protein CASSRSGTAIGGYTF.

This clonotype has a handful of counts. The CDR3 protein is CASSLVSLLGLSGGYYEQYF. CDR3 DNA sequence: TGTGCCAGCAGCTTAGTATCGCTCCTAGGGCTTAGCGGGGGCTACTACGAGCAGTACTTC. The chain is built from TRBV7-2 and TRBJ2-7, with 9 bases that match TRBD2. The CDR3 is 20 amino acids. Germline CDR1 SGHTA, CDR2 FQGNSA. V shed 1 base, J shed 3 bases, and the junction held 19 bases outside the gene matches. Full variable domain (rest looked up from reference TRBV7-2 and TRBJ2-7): GAGVSQSPSNKVTEKGKDVELRCDPISGHTALYWYRQSLGQGLEFLIYFQGNSAPDKSGLPSDRFSAERTGGSVSTLTIQRTQQEDSAVYLCASSLVSLLGLSGGYYEQYFGPGTRLTVT.

In its sample, this clonotype was seen a few times. The rearrangement joins TRBV6-5 to TRBJ2-7; no clear D. This CDR3 contains 14 residues. In germline, CDR1 is MNHEY, CDR2 SVGAGI. Trimming removed 6 bases from V and 1 base from J, with 13 bases in between. The CDR3 DNA reads as TGTGCCAGCAGCCGATTGATAGGTTCCTACGAGCAGTACTTC. Residues: CASSRLIGSYEQYF.

This clonotype was observed a few times. V usage is TRBV20-1 and J usage is TRBJ2-2; 8 bases agree with TRBD1. Per germline, CDR1 DFQATT and CDR2 SNEGSKA (reference sequence). This CDR3 comprises 15 residues. The trim removed 5 bases at V and 5 bases at J, leaving 10 bases unmatched. CDR3 in DNA: TGCAGTGCTGACCTCCAGGGGGCGCGGACCGGGGAGCTGTTTTTT. It is translated as CSADLQGARTGELFF.

This clonotype showed up just a few times. The rearrangement links TRBV24-1 to TRBJ2-3, with D maybe TRBD1 (5 bases). This CDR3 is built from 16 residues. Germline V gene lookup returns CDR1 KGHDR and CDR2 SFDVKD. Trimming shortened V by 1 base and J by 1 base, and 11 bases separated the two germline ends. In DNA form, the CDR3 reads TGTGCCACCAGTGATTTCTCCAGGGTTGGCACAGATACGCAGTATTTT. It translates to CATSDFSRVGTDTQYF.